The clone carrying this T cell receptor (beta chain) turned up a few times. Its matching antigen is unknown. This entry belongs to a study of blood T cells in healthy people across ages. Study details: About one barcoded beta molecule per two T cells was the capture yield of template switching.

Per the germline V gene, CDR1 is SGDLS and CDR2 is YYNGEE. J was trimmed by 4 bases and V by 4 bases; bases with no gene match: 15. CDR3 length: 18 amino acids. Study-wide results and limits: Researchers said unsorted PBMCs prevented a conclusive naive versus antigen-experienced comparison. Estimates of diversity drawn from one million T cells were considered underestimates.

Next came a second PCR, run for 7 to 11 cycles, which used a sample-barcoded 5' primer along with a J-beta primer mix. One entry per CDR3 protein, called by TCRdb with MiXCR from the 5' RACE reads. The table includes 650,000 to 950,000 distinct CDR3 sequences, around two fifths detected once. The clonotype comes from a man in his sixties in good health. The rearrangement uses TRBV9 and TRBJ2-3, with TRBD2 matching over 10 bases. Sequenced sample: blood. CDR3 sequence: CASSPRGVAGGTADTQYF. CDR3 bases: TGTGCCAGCAGCCCCCGCGGGGTAGCGGGGGGCACGGCAGATACGCAGTATTTT.